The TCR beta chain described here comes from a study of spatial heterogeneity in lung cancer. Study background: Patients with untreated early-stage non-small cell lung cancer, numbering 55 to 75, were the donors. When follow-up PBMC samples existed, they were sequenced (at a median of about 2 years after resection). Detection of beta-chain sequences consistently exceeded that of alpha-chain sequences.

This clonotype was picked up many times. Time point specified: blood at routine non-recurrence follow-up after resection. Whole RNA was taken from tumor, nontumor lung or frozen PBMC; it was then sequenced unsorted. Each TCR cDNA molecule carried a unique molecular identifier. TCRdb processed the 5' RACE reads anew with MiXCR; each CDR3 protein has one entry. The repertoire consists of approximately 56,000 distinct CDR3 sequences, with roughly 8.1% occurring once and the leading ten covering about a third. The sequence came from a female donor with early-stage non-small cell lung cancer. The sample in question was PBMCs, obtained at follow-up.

The CDR3 bases are TGTGCCAGCAGCTTAGACAACAGGTTGAATGAAAAACTGTTTTTT. Translation gives CASSLDNRLNEKLFF. This chain uses TRBV7-9 with TRBJ1-4, with D possibly matching TRBD1 (5 bases). The ends were cut back, 1 base at V and 5 bases at J, with 11 bases in the middle. The CDR3 has 15 residues. Per germline, CDR1 SEHNR and CDR2 FQNEAQ (reference sequence).